This T cell receptor (beta chain) was sequenced during a study of blood T cell repertoires in COVID-19. The length of the CDR3 is 16 residues. CDR1 is SGDLS, CDR2 YYNGEE, per germline. V shed 3 bases and J 4 bases; nucleotides not matched to a gene: 9. The table came from immunoSEQ multiplex PCR; TCRdb's copy has only in-frame clones and leaves some out. The table records approximately 180,000 clones, around 73% of them present only once. Adults between roughly 18 and 90 years of age took part from approximately 24 US areas. Donors were grouped by their self-reported clinical history. The V call is TRBV9, the J call TRBJ2-7; 11 nucleotides line up with TRBD2. The sample comprised PBMCs or T cells enriched from blood (not recorded which). The sequence derives from a woman aged 50 to 60 who had recovered from COVID-19. The CDR3 sequence: CASSAYTGTSGYEQYF. In DNA, the CDR3 is TGTGCCAGCAGCGCCTACACCGGGACTAGCGGATACGAGCAGTACTTC.